These 2 T cell receptor beta chains came from one sample sequenced in a study of cytomegalovirus exposure and HLA in healthy donors. The table came from immunoSEQ multiplex PCR; TCRdb's copy has only in-frame clones and leaves some out. The sample lists approximately 160,000 clones, under 95% occurring once. The sequenced sample consisted of PBMCs. These receptors all stem from a woman younger than 30 in good health and CMV-seropositive.

The chain carries TRBV12-2 and TRBJ2-1; the D segment call TRBD2 is taken from the table without a DNA check. TRBV12-2 represents a pseudogene. The CDR3 has 14 residues. The CDR3 coding sequence is TGTGCAAGTCGAGCTAGCGGGAGAAGTCGTGAGCAGTTCTTC. It codes for CASRASGRSREQFF.

The rearrangement links TRBV2 to TRBJ2-7; the match to TRBD2 covers 13 bases. The CDR3 is 15 residues long. Trimming removed 6 bases from V and 3 bases from J; junction bases left unmatched: 5. The V gene's germline CDR1 is SNHLY and CDR2 FYNNEI. The CDR3 bases are TGTGCCAGCAGCCCGAGGACTAGCGGGGGCTACGAGCAGTACTTC. Protein sequence: CASSPRTSGGYEQYF.